These 26 T cell receptor beta chains were all obtained from the same sample, sequenced in a study of TIL therapy for anti-PD-1-resistant metastatic lung cancer. The time point here: pre-treatment sample, taken before nivolumab and TIL therapy. Sequencing used immunoSEQ v3. The assay was immunoSEQ multiplex PCR, and TCRdb's table has in-frame clones only and misses some. This sample yields tens of thousands of clones, of which 79% are seen a single time; more than 13% belongs to the top ten. Sequencing used blood, obtained at baseline. Every receptor here comes from a man aged 70 or older with non-small cell lung cancer.

The chain recombines TRBV4-1 with TRBJ2-3, with 7 nucleotides matching TRBD2. This CDR3 comprises 15 residues. The germline gives CDR1 MGHRA, CDR2 YSYEKL. The V segment lost 1 base and the J segment 8 bases; nucleotides outside the gene matches: 9. The CDR3 sequence is CASSQVGAGVGTQYF. CDR3 bases: TGCGCCAGCAGCCAAGTTGGCGCGGGAGTAGGTACGCAGTATTTT.

V is TRBV28 and J is TRBJ2-7, with D perhaps matching TRBD2 (6 bases). This CDR3 has 15 residues. V was pared by 6 bases and J by 0 bases, with 15 bases between. CDR1 is MDHEN and CDR2 is SYDVKM in the germline V gene. DNA of the CDR3: TGTGCCAGCAGCCCAACTCTAGCGATCTCCTACGAGCAGTACTTC. It codes for CASSPTLAISYEQYF.

This chain uses TRBV11-3 with TRBJ1-2; D unresolved. The CDR3 has 17 residues. Germline CDR1 reads SGHNT; CDR2 reads YENEEA. V was trimmed by 1 base and J by 3 bases, leaving 18 bases between them. The chain's CDR3 is CASSLVPGQDCYYGYTF. CDR3 nucleotides: TGTGCCAGCAGCTTAGTTCCTGGGCAGGATTGTTACTATGGCTACACCTTC.

The chain is built from TRBV25-1 and TRBJ1-1; D unresolved. CDR1 and CDR2 from the germline V gene are MGHDK and SYGVNS. V lost 1 base, J lost 0 bases, and 9 bases lay in between. This CDR3 is 15 amino acids long. For the CDR3, the DNA is TGTGCCAGCAGTGAATTGTCGGGAGTGAACACTGAAGCTTTCTTT. This translates into CASSELSGVNTEAFF.

This clone is labeled medium-sized (0.01 to 0.1%). The genes are TRBV15 and TRBJ2-7; tentative D call: TRBD2 (5 bases). Trimming left V 5 bases short and J 2 bases short, with 10 bases between. This CDR3 has 13 residues. Germline lookup yields CDR1 LNHNV and CDR2 YYDKDF (reference sequence). CDR3 nucleotide sequence: TGTGCCACCAGCCAAGCGGAAACCTACGAGCAGTACTTC. This encodes CATSQAETYEQYF.

The chain is built from TRBV5-1 and TRBJ2-7; 11 bases align to TRBD1. CDR1 is SGHRS, CDR2 YFSETQ, per germline. With 2 bases clipped from V and 3 bases from J, the junction kept 4 bases outside the gene matches. The CDR3 consists of 15 residues. CDR3 DNA: TGCGCCAGCAGCTTCCGGACAGGGGGCCGCTACGAGCAGTACTTC. Translated, it gives CASSFRTGGRYEQYF.

CDR3 loop: CASSSGRSVSGANVLTF. CDR3 DNA: TGCGCCAGCAGCTCGGGCCGTTCGGTCTCTGGGGCCAACGTCCTGACTTTC. V gene TRBV5-1 combines with J gene TRBJ2-6; D gene uncertain. The V gene's germline CDR1 is SGHRS and CDR2 YFSETQ. V lost 3 bases and J 0 bases, leaving 13 bases between the germline ends. The CDR3 loop spans 17 amino acids.

The chain has TRBV7-9 and TRBJ2-7; 12 bases are a match to TRBD2. Trimming at V came to 6 bases and at J to 4 bases, leaving 4 bases not matched to a gene. The CDR3 spans 14 residues. Germline CDR1 SEHNR, CDR2 FQNEAQ (reference sequence). The DNA of the CDR3 is TGTGCCAGCAGTCAGACTAGCGGGAGTTACGAGCAGTACTTC. This codes for CASSQTSGSYEQYF.

V usage is TRBV7-2 and J usage is TRBJ1-3; D possibly corresponds to TRBD1 (6 bases). The germline V gene has CDR1 SGHTA and CDR2 FQGNSA. This CDR3 comprises 17 residues. The V and J ends lost 4 bases and 0 bases respectively, with 16 bases between them. For the CDR3, the DNA is TGTGCCAGCAGCTCCCCCCTCGGGGACAACTCTGGAAACACCATATATTTT. Translating it yields CASSSPLGDNSGNTIYF.

The rearrangement links TRBV30 to TRBJ1-2; no clear D. The CDR3 has 14 residues. V was shortened by 4 bases and J by 6 bases, with 18 bases between the two germline ends. Germline V lookup: CDR1 GTSNPN, CDR2 SVGIG (reference sequence). CDR3 sequence (DNA): TGTGCCTGGACCCACCTGGACCCGAGGGATGGCTACACCTTC. This gives the protein CAWTHLDPRDGYTF.

The genes are TRBV6-4 and TRBJ2-1; D unclear. There are 13 residues in the CDR3. Germline values: CDR1 MRHNA, CDR2 SNTAGT. V was clipped by 4 bases and J by 8 bases, with 12 bases between them. The CDR3 sequence: CASSADLVDEQFF. The DNA of the CDR3 is TGTGCCAGCAGTGCCGACCTCGTGGATGAGCAGTTCTTC.

The chain uses TRBV29-1 and TRBJ2-2; 10 bases are shared with TRBD1. The length of the CDR3 is 16 residues. Germline CDR1 and CDR2: SQVTM and ANQGSEA. J lost 4 bases, V lost 6 bases, and 11 bases had no gene match. The CDR3 nucleotides are TGCAGCGTCCGGGGGGGACAGGGGCTTCCCACCGGGGAGCTGTTTTTT. The encoded protein is CSVRGGQGLPTGELFF.

J is TRBJ2-7 and V is TRBV6-1; 9 nucleotides align to TRBD1. The length of the CDR3 is 15 residues. Losses at the gene ends were 5 bases for V and 5 bases for J; bases not matched to a gene: 10. CDR1 and CDR2 from the germline V gene are MNHNS and SASEGT. The DNA for the CDR3 is TGTGCCAGCAGTCTAGGACAGGGGAATCTCAACGAGCAGTACTTC. It specifies CASSLGQGNLNEQYF.

The chain couples TRBV11-2 to TRBJ2-7; D call uncertain. The CDR3 length is 14 residues. CDR1 is SGHAT, CDR2 FQNNGV, per germline. Trimming removed 1 base at V and 1 base at J, with 8 bases between. The CDR3 sequence is CASSLALTSYEQYF. In DNA form, the CDR3 reads TGTGCCAGCAGCTTAGCCCTGACGTCCTACGAGCAGTACTTC.

V and J are TRBV6-6 and TRBJ1-1, with 11 bases aligning to TRBD1. After removal of 5 bases from V and 4 bases from J, the junction contained 6 bases not matched to a gene. This CDR3 spans 15 amino acids. Germline CDR1 is MNHNY and CDR2 is SVGAGI (reference sequence). As DNA, the CDR3 is TGTGCCAGCAGTCCCAGGACAGGGGGCTCCACTGAAGCTTTCTTT. Amino acids: CASSPRTGGSTEAFF.

The chain couples TRBV19 to TRBJ1-6, with TRBD1 as a possible D gene (5 bases). The CDR3 runs to 17 residues. Germline values: CDR1 LNHDA, CDR2 SQIVND (reference sequence). The V end lost 3 bases, the J end lost 5 bases, and 17 bases lay between the germline ends. CDR3 coding DNA: TGTGCCAGTAGTATTTCAGGACAAAGGGCCAATAATTCACCCCTCCACTTT. Protein product: CASSISGQRANNSPLHF.

The chain links TRBV19 to TRBJ2-1, with TRBD2 identical over 9 bases. Germline assignment: CDR1 LNHDA and CDR2 SQIVND (reference sequence). The junction had 5 bases not matched to a gene; V was cut back by 4 bases and J by 7 bases. This CDR3 is built from 14 residues. CDR3 in amino acids: CASSNGLARNEQFF. The CDR3 DNA is TGTGCCAGTAGTAACGGACTAGCGAGGAATGAGCAGTTCTTC.

The V and J genes are TRBV5-1 and TRBJ2-6, with 8 bases lining up with TRBD1. This CDR3 comprises 16 residues. Per germline, CDR1 SGHRS and CDR2 YFSETQ. The ends lost 3 bases at V and 2 bases at J; junction bases unmatched: 4. The DNA for the CDR3 is TGCGCCAGCAGCTGGACAGGGAACCCTGGGGCCAACGTCCTGACTTTC. Translating gives CASSWTGNPGANVLTF.

The chain combines TRBV19 with TRBJ1-1; no definite D call. Germline loops: CDR1 LNHDA, CDR2 SQIVND (reference sequence). The CDR3 length is 13 residues. V shed 4 bases and J shed 2 bases, with 8 bases lying between them. CDR3 sequence (DNA): TGTGCCAGTAGTACAAGGCACAACACTGAAGCTTTCTTT. Its translation: CASSTRHNTEAFF.

This clone was detected only once. The chain uses TRBV7-3 and TRBJ1-1; TRBD1 agrees at 7 bases. CDR1 and CDR2 (germline): SGHTA, FQGTGA. Trimming took 5 bases from V and 3 from J; bases not matched to a gene: 3. The CDR3 runs to 13 residues. In DNA, the CDR3 is TGTGCCAGCAGCCGACAGGGATACACTGAAGCTTTCTTT. Protein sequence: CASSRQGYTEAFF.

The V and J genes are TRBV15 and TRBJ2-3; 13 bases align to TRBD2. Germline lookup yields CDR1 LNHNV and CDR2 YYDKDF (reference sequence). The V segment lost 3 bases and the J segment 1 base; nucleotides outside the gene matches: 4. The CDR3 totals 17 residues. The chain's CDR3 is CATSSLGLAGGTDTQYF. The CDR3 DNA reads TGTGCCACCAGCAGCCTAGGACTAGCGGGAGGCACAGATACGCAGTATTTT.

V is TRBV18 and J is TRBJ2-2, with 7 bases lining up with TRBD1. This CDR3 spans 16 amino acids. Germline CDR1 and CDR2: KGHSH and LQKENI. V gave up 1 base and J gave up 6 bases; unmatched junction bases: 8. For the CDR3, the DNA is TGTGCCAGCTCACCACGCACGACAGGGCTGTCCGGGGAGCTGTTTTTT. This translates into CASSPRTTGLSGELFF.

The chain employs TRBV27 and TRBJ2-1, with TRBD2 as a possible D gene (6 bases). Between the trimmed V and J ends, which lost 10 bases and 1 base, there was a span of 11 bases. Germline V gene sequence: CDR1 MNHEY, CDR2 SMNVEV (reference sequence). The CDR3 contains 13 residues. The chain's CDR3 is CATGGDSYNEQFF. For the CDR3, the DNA is TGTGCCACCGGGGGAGATTCCTACAATGAGCAGTTCTTC.

A remark on this clone: The junction departs from the called germline gene at one end, perhaps through a read error. The chain is built from TRBV9 and TRBJ2-3, with 7 positions matching TRBD1. In germline, CDR1 is SGDLS, CDR2 YYNGEE. CDR3 size: 15 residues. Here the CDR3 reads CASTVRGLGTDTQYF. In DNA, the CDR3 is TGTGCCAGCACCGTAAGGGGGCTGGGCACAGATACGCAGTATTTT.

V is TRBV27 and J is TRBJ2-1; 8 bases fit TRBD2. The CDR3 runs 15 residues. CDR1 is MNHEY, CDR2 SMNVEV, per germline (reference sequence). Trimming at V came to 1 base and at J to 10 bases, leaving 9 bases not matched to a gene. In DNA form, the CDR3 reads TGTGCCAGCAGTTTATACCGGGAGGGATCGGGCGAGCAGTTCTTC. Encoded protein: CASSLYREGSGEQFF.

This chain joins TRBV6-1 and TRBJ2-7; 8 bases line up with TRBD2. The V gene end was trimmed by 1 base and the J gene end by 2 bases; junction bases not matched to a gene: 4. From germline, CDR1 is MNHNS and CDR2 SASEGT. The CDR3 extends over 15 amino acids. CDR3: CASSEGTGGAYEQYF. As DNA, the CDR3 is TGTGCCAGCAGTGAAGGGACCGGGGGGGCCTACGAGCAGTACTTC.